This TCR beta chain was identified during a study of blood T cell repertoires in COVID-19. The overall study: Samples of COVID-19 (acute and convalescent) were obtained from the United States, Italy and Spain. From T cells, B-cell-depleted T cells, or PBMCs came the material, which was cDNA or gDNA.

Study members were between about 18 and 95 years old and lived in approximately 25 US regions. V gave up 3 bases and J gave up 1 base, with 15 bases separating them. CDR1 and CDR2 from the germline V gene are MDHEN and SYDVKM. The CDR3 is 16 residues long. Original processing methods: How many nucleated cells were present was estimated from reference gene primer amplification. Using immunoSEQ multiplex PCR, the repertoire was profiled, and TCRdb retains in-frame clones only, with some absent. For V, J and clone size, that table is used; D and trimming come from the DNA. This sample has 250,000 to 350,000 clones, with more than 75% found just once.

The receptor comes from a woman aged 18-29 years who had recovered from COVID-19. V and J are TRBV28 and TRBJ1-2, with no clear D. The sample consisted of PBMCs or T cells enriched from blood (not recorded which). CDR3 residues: CASSLNYLAFNYGYTF. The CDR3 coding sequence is TGTGCCAGCAGTTTGAATTACCTGGCTTTTAACTATGGCTACACCTTC.